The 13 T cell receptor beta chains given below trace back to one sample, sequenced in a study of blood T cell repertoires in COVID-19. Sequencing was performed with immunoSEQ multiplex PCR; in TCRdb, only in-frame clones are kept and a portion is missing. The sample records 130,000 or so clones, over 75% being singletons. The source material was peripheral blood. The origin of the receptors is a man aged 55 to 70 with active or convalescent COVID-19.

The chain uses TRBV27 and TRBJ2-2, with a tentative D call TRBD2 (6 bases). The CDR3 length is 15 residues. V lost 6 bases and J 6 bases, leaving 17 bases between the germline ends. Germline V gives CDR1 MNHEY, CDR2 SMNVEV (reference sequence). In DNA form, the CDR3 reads TGTGCCAGCAGGATGGAGGGGTTGGTTGCCGGGGAGCTGTTTTTT. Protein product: CASRMEGLVAGELFF.

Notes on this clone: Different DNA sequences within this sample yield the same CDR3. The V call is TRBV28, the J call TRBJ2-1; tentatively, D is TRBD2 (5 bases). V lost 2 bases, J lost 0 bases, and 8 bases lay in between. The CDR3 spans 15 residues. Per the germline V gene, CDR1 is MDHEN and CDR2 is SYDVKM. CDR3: CASSLAGSSYNEQFF. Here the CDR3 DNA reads TGTGCCAGCAGTTTAGCGGGTAGCTCCTACAATGAGCAGTTCTTC.

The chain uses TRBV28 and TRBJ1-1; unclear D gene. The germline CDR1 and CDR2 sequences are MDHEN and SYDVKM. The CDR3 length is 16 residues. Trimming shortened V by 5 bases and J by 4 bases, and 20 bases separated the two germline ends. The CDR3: CASSPLGGKLPTEAFF. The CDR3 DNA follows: TGTGCCAGCAGTCCCCTAGGCGGCAAACTCCCCACTGAAGCTTTCTTT. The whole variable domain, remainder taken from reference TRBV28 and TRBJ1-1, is DVKVTQSSRYLVKRTGEKVFLECVQDMDHENMFWYRQDPGLGLRLIYFSYDVKMKEKGDIPEGYSVSREKKERFSLILESASTNQTSMYLCASSPLGGKLPTEAFFGQGTRLTVV.

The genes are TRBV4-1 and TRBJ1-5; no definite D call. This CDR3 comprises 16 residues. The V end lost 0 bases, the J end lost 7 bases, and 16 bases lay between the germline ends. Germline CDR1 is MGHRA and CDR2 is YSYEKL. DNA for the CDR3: TGCGCCAGCAGCCAAGAGGGCCGGACTCCTAGACAGCCCCAGCATTTT. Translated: CASSQEGRTPRQPQHF.

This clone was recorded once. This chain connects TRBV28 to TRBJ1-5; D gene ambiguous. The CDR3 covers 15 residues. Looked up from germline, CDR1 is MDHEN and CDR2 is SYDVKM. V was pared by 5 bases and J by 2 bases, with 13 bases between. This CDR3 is CASSPEERGNQPQHF. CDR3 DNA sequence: TGTGCCAGCAGTCCCGAAGAGCGGGGCAATCAGCCCCAGCATTTT.

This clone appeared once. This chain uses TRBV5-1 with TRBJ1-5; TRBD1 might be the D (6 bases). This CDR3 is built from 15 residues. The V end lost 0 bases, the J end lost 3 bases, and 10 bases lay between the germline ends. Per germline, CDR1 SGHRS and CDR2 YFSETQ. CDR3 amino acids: CASSLATGINQPQHF. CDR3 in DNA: TGCGCCAGCAGCTTGGCGACAGGCATCAATCAGCCCCAGCATTTT.

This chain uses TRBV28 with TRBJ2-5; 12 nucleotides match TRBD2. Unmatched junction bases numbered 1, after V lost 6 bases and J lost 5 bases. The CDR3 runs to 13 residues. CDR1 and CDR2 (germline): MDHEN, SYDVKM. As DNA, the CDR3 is TGTGCCAGCAGCCTAGCGGGAGGGGAGACCCAGTACTTC. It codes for CASSLAGGETQYF.

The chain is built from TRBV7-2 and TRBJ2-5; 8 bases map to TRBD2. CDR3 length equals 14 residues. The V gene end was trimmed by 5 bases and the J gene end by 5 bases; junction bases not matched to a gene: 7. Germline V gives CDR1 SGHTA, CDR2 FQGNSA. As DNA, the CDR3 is TGTGCCAGCAGCCCGGGGGGGGCAGTGGAGACCCAGTACTTC. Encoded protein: CASSPGGAVETQYF. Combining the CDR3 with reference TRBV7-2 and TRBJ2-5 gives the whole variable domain GAGVSQSPSNKVTEKGKDVELRCDPISGHTALYWYRQSLGQGLEFLIYFQGNSAPDKSGLPSDRFSAERTGGSVSTLTIQRTQQEDSAVYLCASSPGGAVETQYFGPGTRLLVL.

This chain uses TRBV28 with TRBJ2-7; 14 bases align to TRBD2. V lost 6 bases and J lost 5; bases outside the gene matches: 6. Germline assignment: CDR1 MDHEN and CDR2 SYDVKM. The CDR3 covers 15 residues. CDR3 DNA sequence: TGTGCCAGCAGCCCGGGACTAGCGGGAGTCCACGAGCAGTACTTC. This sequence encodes CASSPGLAGVHEQYF.

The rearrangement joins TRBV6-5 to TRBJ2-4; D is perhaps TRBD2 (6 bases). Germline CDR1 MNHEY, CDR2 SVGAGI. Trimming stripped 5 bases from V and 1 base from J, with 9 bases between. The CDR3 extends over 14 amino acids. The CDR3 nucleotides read TGTGCCAGCAGTACCGGGACTGCCAAAAACATTCAGTACTTC. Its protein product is CASSTGTAKNIQYF.

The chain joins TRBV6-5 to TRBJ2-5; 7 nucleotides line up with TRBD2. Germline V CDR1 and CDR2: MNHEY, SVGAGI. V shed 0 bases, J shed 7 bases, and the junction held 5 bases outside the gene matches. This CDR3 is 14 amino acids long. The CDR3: CASSYSRTSVTQYF. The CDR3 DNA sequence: TGTGCCAGCAGTTACTCAAGGACTAGTGTGACCCAGTACTTC.

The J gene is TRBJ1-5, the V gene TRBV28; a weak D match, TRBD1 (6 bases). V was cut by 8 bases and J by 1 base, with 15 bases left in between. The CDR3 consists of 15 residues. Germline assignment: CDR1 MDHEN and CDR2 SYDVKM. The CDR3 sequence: CASLEGGWSNQPQHF. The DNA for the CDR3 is TGTGCCAGCTTAGAAGGGGGATGGAGCAATCAGCCCCAGCATTTT.

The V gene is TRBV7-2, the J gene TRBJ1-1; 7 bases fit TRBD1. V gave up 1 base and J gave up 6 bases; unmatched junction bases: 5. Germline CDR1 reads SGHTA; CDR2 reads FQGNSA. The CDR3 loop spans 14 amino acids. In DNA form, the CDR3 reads TGTGCCAGCAGCTTAGAACAGGGGTGGGCTGAAGCTTTCTTT. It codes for CASSLEQGWAEAFF.